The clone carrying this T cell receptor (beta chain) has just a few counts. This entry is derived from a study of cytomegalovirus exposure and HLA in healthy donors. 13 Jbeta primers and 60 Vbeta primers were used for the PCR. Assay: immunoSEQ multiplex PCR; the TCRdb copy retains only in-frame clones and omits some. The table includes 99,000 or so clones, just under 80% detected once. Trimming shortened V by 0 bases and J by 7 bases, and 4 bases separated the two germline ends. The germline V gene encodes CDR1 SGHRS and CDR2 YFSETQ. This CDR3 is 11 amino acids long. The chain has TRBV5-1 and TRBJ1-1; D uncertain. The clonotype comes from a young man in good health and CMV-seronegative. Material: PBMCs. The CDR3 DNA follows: TGCGCCAGCAGCTTGGACAGTGAAGCTTTCTTT. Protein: CASSLDSEAFF.